Detailed here is one TCR beta chain. Antigen: not known. These data come from a study of cytomegalovirus exposure and HLA in healthy donors. Study-wide results and caveats: What was likely a sequencing artifact was a cluster of highly shared sequence variants. Common viral pathogens were later found to be apparently linked to several of the most significant clusters.

The PCR employed 60 Vbeta primers together with 13 Jbeta primers. Assay: immunoSEQ multiplex PCR; the TCRdb copy retains only in-frame clones and omits some. Seen here are more than 200,000 clones, roughly four fifths observed once, and the top ten hold more than 1.3%. Germline V gene lookup returns CDR1 DFQATT and CDR2 SNEGSKA (reference sequence). Germline trimming cut 6 bases from V and 14 bases from J; bases unmatched to any gene: 10. The CDR3 consists of 11 residues. The receptor comes from a girl aged 5-17 years in good health and CMV-seronegative. The chain joins TRBV20-1 to TRBJ2-1; TRBD2 agrees at 7 bases. Sample: PBMCs. CDR3 sequence reads: CSAVQLAWKFF. In DNA form, the CDR3 reads TGCAGTGCCGTGCAACTAGCGTGGAAGTTCTTC.